One and the same sample provided the 32 T cell receptor beta chains below, sequenced in a study of T cell changes during pregnancy in multiple sclerosis. The assay was immunoSEQ multiplex PCR, and TCRdb's table has in-frame clones only and misses some. The repertoire holds over 85,000 clones, 90% to 95% seen once, with about 1.7% in the top ten. Sequencing was performed on peripheral blood, taken after pregnancy. These receptor sequences come from a female donor in good health, enrolled as a control in a pregnancy study.

The genes are TRBV7-6 and TRBJ2-3; TRBD1 might be the D (6 bases). Per the germline V gene, CDR1 is SGHVS and CDR2 is FNYEAQ. The CDR3 is 15 amino acids. Trimming pared 6 bases from V and 2 bases from J, leaving 15 bases between. The CDR3 DNA is TGTGCCAGCAGTTACCGCGGACAGTACACAGATACGCAGTATTTT. Translating gives CASSYRGQYTDTQYF. The variable domain in full, completed from reference TRBV7-6 and TRBJ2-3, reads GAGVSQSPRYKVTKRGQDVALRCDPISGHVSLYWYRQALGQGPEFLTYFNYEAQQDKSGLPNDRFSAERPEGSISTLTIQRTEQRDSAMYRCASSYRGQYTDTQYFGPGTRLTVL.

This chain connects TRBV7-2 to TRBJ2-7; possible D gene TRBD2, 6 bases. The V end lost 5 bases, the J end lost 3 bases, and 23 bases lay between the germline ends. CDR1 is SGHTA, CDR2 FQGNSA, per germline. The CDR3 length is 17 residues. The CDR3 loop is CASSPPFLAGTVYEQYF. The CDR3 DNA reads TGTGCCAGCAGCCCCCCTTTCCTGGCTGGGACTGTCTACGAGCAGTACTTC.

The CDR3 DNA sequence: TGCGCCAGCAGCCGGGGGAGGACCTCCTACAATGAGCAGTTCTTC. This encodes CASSRGRTSYNEQFF. This chain uses TRBV4-3 with TRBJ2-1; D might be TRBD2 (6 bases). CDR3 length: 15 residues. The V end lost 4 bases, the J end lost 0 bases, and 10 bases lay between the germline ends. Germline V gives CDR1 LGHNA, CDR2 YSLEER.

This chain uses TRBV28 with TRBJ1-5; no definite D call. Germline V gene lookup returns CDR1 MDHEN and CDR2 SYDVKM. The CDR3 consists of 13 residues. Trimming shortened V by 10 bases and J by 3 bases, and 13 bases separated the two germline ends. The DNA of the CDR3 is TGTGCCACCAGAGAGGGTCCCAATCAGCCCCAGCATTTT. Protein product: CATREGPNQPQHF.

This chain connects TRBV4-3 to TRBJ1-6; D unclear. V was cut by 2 bases and J by 3 bases, with 5 bases left in between. CDR1 LGHNA and CDR2 YSLEER come from the germline V gene. The CDR3 has 14 amino acids. The CDR3 DNA sequence: TGCGCCAGCAGCCAACTCGTCTATAATTCACCCCTCCACTTT. Amino acid sequence: CASSQLVYNSPLHF.

V and J are TRBV5-8 and TRBJ1-2, with D uncertain. Germline CDR1 and CDR2: SGHTS and YDEGEE. V dropped 2 bases and J dropped 2 bases, with 13 bases sitting between them. CDR3 length: 15 amino acids. CDR3 residues: CASSFTWAINYGYTF. The CDR3 region has the DNA TGTGCCAGCAGCTTTACGTGGGCAATAAACTATGGCTACACCTTC.

This clone has a handful of counts. The chain has TRBV7-3 and TRBJ2-2; TRBD2 matches at 10 bases. The CDR3 covers 16 residues. J was trimmed by 5 bases and V by 5 bases; bases with no gene match: 8. Germline V gene data show CDR1 as SGHTA and CDR2 as FQGTGA. The CDR3 coding sequence is TGTGCCAGCAGCCAAAGCGGGGGGGCTTCAACCGGGGAGCTGTTTTTT. Protein: CASSQSGGASTGELFF.

The chain has TRBV18 and TRBJ1-2; perhaps TRBD1 as D (5 bases). The V gene's germline CDR1 is KGHSH and CDR2 LQKENI. The CDR3 has 13 residues. Trimming pared 2 bases from V and 7 bases from J, leaving 11 bases between. CDR3 sequence reads: CASSPDQGSGYTF. The CDR3, as DNA: TGTGCCAGCTCACCAGACCAGGGTAGTGGCTACACCTTC.

This rearrangement joins TRBV27 to TRBJ2-1; the match to TRBD2 covers 12 bases. V lost 5 bases to trimming and J lost 4 bases; unmatched junction nucleotides: 6. This CDR3 region has 16 residues. Germline CDR1 MNHEY, CDR2 SMNVEV (reference sequence). CDR3 loop: CASSVGGLAGYNEQFF. CDR3 nucleotides: TGTGCCAGCAGTGTCGGGGGACTAGCGGGTTACAATGAGCAGTTCTTC.

The chain links TRBV21-1 to TRBJ2-3; whether TRBD1, the table's D call, matches the DNA was not checked. TRBV21-1 is given as a pseudogene. CDR3 length: 14 residues. The CDR3 loop reads CASSKRTGADTQYF. CDR3 bases: TGTGCCAGCAGCAAAAGGACAGGCGCAGATACGCAGTATTTT.

The chain has TRBV2 and TRBJ2-1, with 7 bases lining up with TRBD2. Germline V gene lookup returns CDR1 SNHLY and CDR2 FYNNEI. Trimming at V came to 6 bases and at J to 12 bases, leaving 8 bases not matched to a gene. CDR3 length equals 12 residues. CDR3: CASSDDIAGQFF. CDR3 in DNA: TGTGCCAGCAGCGACGACATAGCGGGGCAGTTCTTC.

This chain links TRBV13 with TRBJ2-1; 9 bases match TRBD2. The CDR3 runs to 15 residues. Trimming cost V 4 bases and J 2 bases; bases outside gene matches: 3. Germline V lookup: CDR1 PRHDT, CDR2 FYEKMQ (reference sequence). CDR3 in DNA: TGTGCCAGCAGCTCAAGCGGGGGGCCCTACAATGAGCAGTTCTTC. Its protein is CASSSSGGPYNEQFF.

The chain recombines TRBV30 with TRBJ2-1, with D possibly matching TRBD2 (6 bases). The CDR3 totals 14 residues. The germline V and J ends were trimmed by 0 bases and 4 bases, with 10 bases remaining between them. Germline V gene data show CDR1 as GTSNPN and CDR2 as SVGIG (reference sequence). The CDR3: CAWSVGGGYNEQFF. As DNA, the CDR3 is TGTGCCTGGAGTGTAGGTGGGGGGTACAATGAGCAGTTCTTC.

The CDR3 loop reads CASSLVGGSSSYNEQFF. Here the CDR3 DNA reads TGTGCCAGCAGCTTAGTCGGCGGAAGCAGCTCCTACAATGAGCAGTTCTTC. J is TRBJ2-1 and V is TRBV7-2; D remains ambiguous. CDR1 and CDR2 from the germline V gene are SGHTA and FQGNSA. Trimming removed 1 base from V and 0 bases from J, with 13 bases in between. The CDR3 consists of 17 residues.

The rearrangement uses TRBV19 and TRBJ1-6; TRBD1 agrees at 7 bases. Germline CDR1 is LNHDA and CDR2 is SQIVND (reference sequence). This CDR3 is 15 amino acids long. The trim removed 6 bases at V and 5 bases at J, leaving 7 bases unmatched. The chain's CDR3 is CASSLQGRNNSPLHF. CDR3 sequence (DNA): TGTGCCAGTAGCTTACAGGGGAGGAATAATTCACCCCTCCACTTT.

The chain uses TRBV28 and TRBJ2-1; TRBD2 aligns across 10 bases. Germline V CDR1 and CDR2: MDHEN, SYDVKM. Germline trimming cut 4 bases from V and 5 bases from J; bases unmatched to any gene: 5. The CDR3 contains 15 residues. The CDR3 nucleotides read TGTGCCAGCAGTTCACTAGCGGGGACCGACAATGAGCAGTTCTTC. Translated: CASSSLAGTDNEQFF.

The chain links TRBV5-8 to TRBJ1-1; 9 bases are a match to TRBD1. Germline trimming cut 4 bases from V and 0 bases from J; bases unmatched to any gene: 7. This CDR3 contains 16 residues. CDR1 SGHTS and CDR2 YDEGEE come from the germline V gene. In DNA form, the CDR3 reads TGTGCCAGCAGCCCGGCGGGACAGGGAGTGAACACTGAAGCTTTCTTT. Amino acid sequence: CASSPAGQGVNTEAFF.

V is TRBV7-2 and J is TRBJ2-1, with D possibly matching TRBD2 (7 bases). This CDR3 region has 15 residues. The ends were cut back, 0 bases at V and 4 bases at J, with 10 bases in the middle. CDR1 is SGHTA and CDR2 is FQGNSA in the germline V gene. The CDR3 DNA reads as TGTGCCAGCAGCTTAGCGGGGGGGCTATACAATGAGCAGTTCTTC. This translates into CASSLAGGLYNEQFF.

The chain's CDR3 is CASSPLTGKGGELFF. Here the CDR3 DNA reads TGTGCCAGCAGCCCATTGACAGGGAAGGGCGGGGAGCTGTTTTTT. The chain joins TRBV7-9 to TRBJ2-2; TRBD1 aligns across 7 bases. CDR1 and CDR2 from the germline V gene are SEHNR and FQNEAQ (reference sequence). Losses at the gene ends were 5 bases for V and 7 bases for J; bases not matched to a gene: 10. This CDR3 comprises 15 residues.

The count of this clone is one. The chain uses TRBV12-5 and TRBJ1-3; 8 nucleotides match TRBD1. V gave up 1 base and J gave up 0 bases; unmatched junction bases: 2. From germline, CDR1 is LGHNT and CDR2 FRNRAP. CDR3 length equals 16 residues. The CDR3 sequence is CASGLGQGISGNTIYF. In DNA, the CDR3 is TGTGCTAGTGGTTTGGGACAGGGGATCTCTGGAAACACCATATATTTT.

This clone appeared a single time. This chain connects TRBV5-1 to TRBJ1-1; 9 bases agree with TRBD1. The V gene's germline CDR1 is SGHRS and CDR2 YFSETQ. CDR3 size: 13 residues. V lost 4 bases, J lost 5 bases, and 3 bases stayed unmatched. The DNA for the CDR3 is TGCGCCAGCAGCCAGGGACAGGGAACTGAAGCTTTCTTT. Its protein product is CASSQGQGTEAFF.

This chain joins TRBV18 and TRBJ1-3, with 10 nucleotides matching TRBD1. Losses at the gene ends were 4 bases for V and 1 base for J; bases not matched to a gene: 4. The CDR3 consists of 16 residues. From germline, CDR1 is KGHSH and CDR2 LQKENI. The CDR3, as DNA: TGTGCCAGCTCACTCGGACAGGGGGTTTCTGGAAACACCATATATTTT. It specifies CASSLGQGVSGNTIYF.

The genes are TRBV16 and TRBJ2-6; 14 positions match TRBD2. Unmatched junction bases numbered 2, after V lost 2 bases and J lost 2 bases. The CDR3 contains 18 residues. The V gene's germline CDR1 is KGHSY and CDR2 FQNENV. The CDR3 coding sequence is TGTGCCAGCAGCCAAGGACTAGCGGGGGGAGCTGGGGCCAACGTCCTGACTTTC. This encodes CASSQGLAGGAGANVLTF.

J is TRBJ1-2 and V is TRBV15; perhaps TRBD1 as D (6 bases). This CDR3 is 14 amino acids long. Germline V gene lookup returns CDR1 LNHNV and CDR2 YYDKDF (reference sequence). The V end lost 4 bases, the J end lost 2 bases, and 11 bases lay between the germline ends. The CDR3 DNA sequence: TGTGCCACCAGCACTTGGACAGCCAACTATGGCTACACCTTC. The encoded protein is CATSTWTANYGYTF.

V usage is TRBV7-2 and J usage is TRBJ1-4, with TRBD1 identical over 7 bases. Trimming removed 0 bases from V and 4 bases from J; junction bases left unmatched: 8. Germline CDR1 SGHTA, CDR2 FQGNSA. The CDR3 totals 17 residues. The CDR3 protein is CASSLAHKGASNEKLFF. CDR3 in DNA: TGTGCCAGCAGCTTAGCGCATAAGGGGGCGAGTAATGAAAAACTGTTTTTT.

This sequence joins TRBV19 and TRBJ2-3; TRBD1 aligns across 12 bases. V gave up 4 bases and J gave up 5 bases; unmatched junction bases: 7. Germline CDR1 LNHDA, CDR2 SQIVND (reference sequence). This CDR3 contains 16 residues. The CDR3 sequence is CASSTLGQGARDTQYF. The CDR3, as DNA: TGTGCCAGTAGTACCCTGGGACAGGGGGCGAGAGATACGCAGTATTTT.

The chain recombines TRBV11-2 with TRBJ2-7; D not certain. V was shortened by 0 bases and J by 3 bases, with 6 bases between the two germline ends. The V gene's germline CDR1 is SGHAT and CDR2 FQNNGV. The CDR3 covers 13 residues. CDR3 sequence reads: CASSLEISYEQYF. Written as DNA, the CDR3 is TGTGCCAGCAGCTTAGAAATCAGCTACGAGCAGTACTTC.

The table lists this clone with a few counts. At the DNA level, this CDR3 is encoded by other sequences in the same sample as well. The chain employs TRBV4-2 and TRBJ1-5; no clear D. Germline values: CDR1 LGHNA, CDR2 YNFKEQ. The germline V and J ends were trimmed by 0 bases and 4 bases, with 4 bases remaining between them. The CDR3 is 13 amino acids. The DNA for the CDR3 is TGTGCCAGCAGCCAAGATAATAATCAGCCCCAGCATTTT. This sequence encodes CASSQDNNQPQHF.

J is TRBJ1-3 and V is TRBV6-5; D gene uncertain. Per the germline V gene, CDR1 is MNHEY and CDR2 is SVGAGI. V was pared by 6 bases and J by 9 bases, with 18 bases between. This CDR3 contains 14 residues. The CDR3 loop is CASSYTSTPGTIYF. For the CDR3, the DNA is TGTGCCAGCAGCTATACCTCGACTCCGGGCACCATATATTTT.

The rearrangement links TRBV2 to TRBJ1-2, with 9 bases fitting TRBD1. The J segment lost 6 bases and the V segment lost 1 base, leaving 6 bases of the junction unmatched. The CDR3 totals 15 residues. CDR1 and CDR2 from the germline V gene are SNHLY and FYNNEI. In DNA form, the CDR3 reads TGTGCCAGCAGTGAAGTTCCCCGGGACAGGGATGGCTACACCTTC. As protein: CASSEVPRDRDGYTF.

The chain links TRBV27 to TRBJ1-4; a possible D gene is TRBD1 (6 bases). Germline V gene lookup returns CDR1 MNHEY and CDR2 SMNVEV (reference sequence). The CDR3 is 14 amino acids. The V end was cut by 8 bases, the J end by 7 bases, with 17 bases between. Here the CDR3 DNA reads TGTGCCAGCGGGGATTTTGGGGGCTTTGAAAAACTGTTTTTT. Encoded protein: CASGDFGGFEKLFF.

The V gene is TRBV5-4, the J gene TRBJ2-1; 9 bases map to TRBD1. The trim removed 3 bases at V and 3 bases at J, leaving 4 bases unmatched. CDR1 SGHNT and CDR2 YYREEE come from the germline V gene (reference sequence). The CDR3 totals 15 residues. The CDR3 coding sequence is TGTGCCAGCAGCTCGGGACAGGGCAGCTACAATGAGCAGTTCTTC. It codes for CASSSGQGSYNEQFF.